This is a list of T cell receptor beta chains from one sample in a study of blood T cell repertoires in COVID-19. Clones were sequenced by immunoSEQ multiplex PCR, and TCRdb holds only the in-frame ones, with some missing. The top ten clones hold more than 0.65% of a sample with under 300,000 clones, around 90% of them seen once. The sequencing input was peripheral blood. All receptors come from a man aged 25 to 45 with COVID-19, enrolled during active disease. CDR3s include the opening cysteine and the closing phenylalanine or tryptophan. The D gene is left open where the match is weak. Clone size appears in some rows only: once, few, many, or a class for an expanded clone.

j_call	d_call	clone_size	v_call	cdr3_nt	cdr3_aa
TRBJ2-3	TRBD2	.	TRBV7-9	TGTGCCAGCAGCTTAGCTTGGCTAGCGGGGGCCATCACAGATACGCAGTATTTT	CASSLAWLAGAITDTQYF
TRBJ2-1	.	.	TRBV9	TGTGCCAGCAGCGTAGGACAGGCGCCGGAGTTCTTC	CASSVGQAPEFF
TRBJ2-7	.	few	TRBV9	TGTGCCAGCAGCCCAGAGGAAGGTCGGGCAGGGGTAGGCTACGAGCAGTACTTC	CASSPEEGRAGVGYEQYF
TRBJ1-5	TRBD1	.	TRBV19	TGTGCCAGTCAGAATCCGGACAGGGGAAATCAGCCCCAGCATTTT	CASQNPDRGNQPQHF
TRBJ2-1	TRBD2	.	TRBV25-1	TGTGCCAGCAGTGCCTCTAGCGGGGGTACCTACAATGAGCAGTTCTTC	CASSASSGGTYNEQFF
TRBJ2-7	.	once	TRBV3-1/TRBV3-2	TGTGCCAGCAGCCTTAAGGGGGACGACTCCTACGAGCAGTACTTC	CASSLKGDDSYEQYF
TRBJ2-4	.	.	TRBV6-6	TGTGCCAGCGGTGTCGGCGGGGGCTTAAAAAACATTCAGTACTTC	CASGVGGGLKNIQYF
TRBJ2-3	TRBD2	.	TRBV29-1	TGCAGCGTTGCCTTACTAGCGGGGGACACAGATACGCAGTATTTT	CSVALLAGDTDTQYF
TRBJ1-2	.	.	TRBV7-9	TGTGCCAGCAGCTTAGCGTTTCGAGAACAGGCCTCCACCTTC	CASSLAFREQASTF
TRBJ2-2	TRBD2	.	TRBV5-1	TGCGCCAGCAGCGAGACTAGCTCCGGGGAGCTGTTTTTT	CASSETSSGELFF
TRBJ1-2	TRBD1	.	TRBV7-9	TGTGCCAGCAGCTTGGAGACAGGGGGCCCAAGGAGCTACACCTTC	CASSLETGGPRSYTF
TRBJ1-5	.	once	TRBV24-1	TGTGCCACCGCACCGCGGGGTGGCAATCAGCCCCAGCATTTT	CATAPRGGNQPQHF
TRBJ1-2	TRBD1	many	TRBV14	TGTGCCAGCAGCCCCCGGACAGGGGATGGCTACACCTTC	CASSPRTGDGYTF
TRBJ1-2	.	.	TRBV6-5	TGTGCCAGCAGTTACCAGGGTGTAGGTGGCTACACCTTC	CASSYQGVGGYTF
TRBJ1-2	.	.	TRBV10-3	TGTGCCATCAGTGAGACAGGAGAAGCGAACACCTTC	CAISETGEANTF
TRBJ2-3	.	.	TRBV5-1	TGCGCCAGCAGCCGCTGGACAGGCACAGATACGCAGTATTTT	CASSRWTGTDTQYF
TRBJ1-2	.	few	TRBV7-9	TGTGCCAGCAGCGAAGAGGATCCGGCTGGCTACACCTTC	CASSEEDPAGYTF
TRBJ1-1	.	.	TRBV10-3	TGTGCCATCAGGGGGGAGGGGAGCCTACCTGAAGCTTTCTTT	CAIRGEGSLPEAFF
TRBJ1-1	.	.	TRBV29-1	TGCAGCGTCGAAAGGGGTGACACTGAAGCTTTCTTT	CSVERGDTEAFF
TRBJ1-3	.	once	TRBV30	TGTGCCTGGACGAGCTCTGGAAACACCATATATTTT	CAWTSSGNTIYF
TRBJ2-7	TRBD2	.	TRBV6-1	TGTGCCAGCAGTGAATTCCCGGGGGGTCTTACCTCCTACGAGCAGTACTTC	CASSEFPGGLTSYEQYF
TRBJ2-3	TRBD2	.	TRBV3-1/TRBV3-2	TGTGCCAGCAGCCAAGAATTGAGCGGGGGGAACACAGATACGCAGTATTTT	CASSQELSGGNTDTQYF
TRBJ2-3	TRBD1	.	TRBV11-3	TGTGCCAGCAGCTTAGGACAGGGCACGGATACGCAGTATTTT	CASSLGQGTDTQYF
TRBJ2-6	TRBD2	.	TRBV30	TGTGCCTGGAGTGTGGGGGGGTCCGGGGCCAACGTCCTGACTTTC	CAWSVGGSGANVLTF
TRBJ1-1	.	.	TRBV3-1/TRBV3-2	TGTGCCAGCAGCCAACAGGGAGGCACTGAAGCTTTCTTT	CASSQQGGTEAFF
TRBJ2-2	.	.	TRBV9	TGTGCCAGCAGCGTCGGGTCCGGGGAGCTGTTTTTT	CASSVGSGELFF
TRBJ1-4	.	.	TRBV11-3	TGTGCCAGCAGCCACCCAGGGAAAAATGAAAAACTGTTTTTT	CASSHPGKNEKLFF
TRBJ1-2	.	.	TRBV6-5	TGTGCCAGCAGTACGTCAGGGGCTAACTATGGCTACACCTTC	CASSTSGANYGYTF
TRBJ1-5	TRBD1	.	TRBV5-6	TGTGCCAGCACTACACAGGGGGCGGGCCAGCCCCAGCATTTT	CASTTQGAGQPQHF
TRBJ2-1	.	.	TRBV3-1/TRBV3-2	TGTGCCAGCAGCCTAAAACTGGGCCTCAAAAGGAATGAGCAGTTCTTC	CASSLKLGLKRNEQFF
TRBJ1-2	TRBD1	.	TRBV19	TGTGCCAGTAGCCGGACAGGTGGCTACACCTTC	CASSRTGGYTF
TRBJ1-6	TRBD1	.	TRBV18	TGTGCCAGCTCACGACAGGGGACAGGTTCACCCCTCCACTTT	CASSRQGTGSPLHF
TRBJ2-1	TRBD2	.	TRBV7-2	TGTGCCAGCAGCTTAGAAGCGGGGGGGCACAATGAGCAGTTCTTC	CASSLEAGGHNEQFF
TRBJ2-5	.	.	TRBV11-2	TGTGCCAGCAGCTTAAGTCAGAAAGAGACCCAGTACTTC	CASSLSQKETQYF
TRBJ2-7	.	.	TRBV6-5	TGTGCCAGCACCCAGGGGAGAAGCGTCTACGAGCAGTACTTC	CASTQGRSVYEQYF
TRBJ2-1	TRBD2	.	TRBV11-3	TGTGCCAGCAGCTCGCAGTCCCTAGCGGGGGGCCCCTACAATGAGCAGTTCTTC	CASSSQSLAGGPYNEQFF
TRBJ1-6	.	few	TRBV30	TGTGCCTGGAGTGGACAGGTCAATTCACCCCTCCACTTT	CAWSGQVNSPLHF
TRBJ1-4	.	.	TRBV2	TGTGCCAGCACTGCTACACCTCCGACTGCAACTAATGAAAAACTGTTTTTT	CASTATPPTATNEKLFF
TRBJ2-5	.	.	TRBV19	TGTGCCAGTAGTACATTAACGACTCAAGAGACCCAGTACTTC	CASSTLTTQETQYF
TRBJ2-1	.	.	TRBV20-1	TGCAGTGCTAGGGGGACATCGGGGCAGTTCTTC	CSARGTSGQFF
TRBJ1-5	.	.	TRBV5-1	TGCGCCAGCAGCCCCGGGGGGGCGATCGAGCCCCAGCATTTT	CASSPGGAIEPQHF
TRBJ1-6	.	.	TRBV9	TGTGCCAGCAGCGTATTCGACGGGGAGTCACCCCTCCACTTT	CASSVFDGESPLHF
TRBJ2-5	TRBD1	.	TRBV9	TGTGCCAGCAGCGCCGAGACAGGGATCCTGGGGGAGACCCAGTACTTC	CASSAETGILGETQYF
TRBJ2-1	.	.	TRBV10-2	TGCGCCAGCAGTGAGTTACAGTACCCCTACAATGAGCAGTTCTTC	CASSELQYPYNEQFF
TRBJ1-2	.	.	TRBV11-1	TGTGCCAGCAGCTTAGCGGCAGAGGATGGCTACACCTTC	CASSLAAEDGYTF
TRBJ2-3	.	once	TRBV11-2	TGTGCCAGCAGGTACAGTACTAGCACAGATACGCAGTATTTT	CASRYSTSTDTQYF